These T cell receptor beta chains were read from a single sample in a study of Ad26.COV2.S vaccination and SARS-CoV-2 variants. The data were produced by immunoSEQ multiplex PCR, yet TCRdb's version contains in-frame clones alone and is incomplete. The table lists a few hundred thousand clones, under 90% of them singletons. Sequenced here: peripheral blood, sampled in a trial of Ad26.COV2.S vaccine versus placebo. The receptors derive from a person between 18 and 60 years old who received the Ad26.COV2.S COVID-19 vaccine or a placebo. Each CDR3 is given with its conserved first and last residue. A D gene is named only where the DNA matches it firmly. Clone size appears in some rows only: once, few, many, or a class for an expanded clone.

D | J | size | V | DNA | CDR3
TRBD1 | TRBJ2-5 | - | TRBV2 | TGTGCCAGCAGTTATCAGCGACAGGGGACGGAGACCCAGTACTTC | CASSYQRQGTETQYF
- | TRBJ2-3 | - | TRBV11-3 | TGTGCCAGCAGCTCTAGGCAAGGGCGCACAGATACGCAGTATTTT | CASSSRQGRTDTQYF
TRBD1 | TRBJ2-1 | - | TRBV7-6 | TGTGCCAGCAGCCCGATAACAGGGGAAGGGGAGCAGTTCTTC | CASSPITGEGEQFF
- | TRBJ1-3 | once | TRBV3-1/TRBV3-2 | TGTGCCAGCAGCCAATCTATCGGAAACACCATATATTTT | CASSQSIGNTIYF
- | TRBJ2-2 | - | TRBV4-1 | TGCGCCAGCAGCCAAGACAGGAAGGGGGCCGGGGAGCTGTTTTTT | CASSQDRKGAGELFF
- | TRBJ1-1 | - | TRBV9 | TGTGCCAGCAGCCGTGAGGGCCAAATGAACACTGAAGCTTTCTTT | CASSREGQMNTEAFF
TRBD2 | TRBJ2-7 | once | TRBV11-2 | TGTGCCAGCAGCTCCCTTCGACTAGCGGGGGGCGGCGAGCAGTACTTC | CASSSLRLAGGGEQYF
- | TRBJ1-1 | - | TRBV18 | TGTGCCAGCTCACCGAGATTCACGAACACTGAAGCTTTCTTT | CASSPRFTNTEAFF
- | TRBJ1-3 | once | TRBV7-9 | TGTGCCAGCGTGGCAGGTTCTGGAAACACCATATATTTT | CASVAGSGNTIYF
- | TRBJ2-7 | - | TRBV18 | TGTGCCAGCCGGACGTCCTCCTACGAGCAGTACTTC | CASRTSSYEQYF
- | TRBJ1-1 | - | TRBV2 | TGTGCCAGCAAGCCTAATTTTAACACTGAAGCTTTCTTT | CASKPNFNTEAFF
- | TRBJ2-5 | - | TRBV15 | TGTGCCACCAGCAAGCAACAGGGAGAGACCCAGTACTTC | CATSKQQGETQYF
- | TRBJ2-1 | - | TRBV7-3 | TGTGCCAGCAGCTTAGGGTACGGCTGGAACAATGAGCAGTTCTTC | CASSLGYGWNNEQFF
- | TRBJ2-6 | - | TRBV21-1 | TGTGCCAGCAGCAAACCCTCCAACAGCAGCGCGGGGGCCAACGTCCTGACTTTC | CASSKPSNSSAGANVLTF
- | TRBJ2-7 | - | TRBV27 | TGTGCCAGCAGTTTAACGGTTTATTACGAGCAGTACTTC | CASSLTVYYEQYF
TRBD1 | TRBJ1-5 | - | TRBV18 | TGTGCCAGCTCCGGAAACAGGGGATTGGGCAATCAGCCCCAGCATTTT | CASSGNRGLGNQPQHF
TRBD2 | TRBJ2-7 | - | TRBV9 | TGTGCCAGCAGCCGGGGGGTAGGGGACGAGCAGTACTTC | CASSRGVGDEQYF
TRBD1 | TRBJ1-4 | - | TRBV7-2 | TGTGCCAGCAGCGTAGGGGGCAGGGGCGGCACTAATGAAAAACTGTTTTTT | CASSVGGRGGTNEKLFF
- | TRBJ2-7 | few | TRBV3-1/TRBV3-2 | TGTGCCAGCAGCCAACCGGTTAGCTCCTACGAGCAGTACTTC | CASSQPVSSYEQYF
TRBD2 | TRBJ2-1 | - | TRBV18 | TGTGCCAGCTCACCACTCGCGGGCGGGGGATACAATGAGCAGTTCTTC | CASSPLAGGGYNEQFF
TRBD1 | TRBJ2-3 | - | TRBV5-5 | TGTGCCAGCAGCTTCCCGGACAGGGGCGCGGATACGCAGTATTTT | CASSFPDRGADTQYF
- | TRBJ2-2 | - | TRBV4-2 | TGTGCCAGCAGCCAAGATATCCTGAACACCGGGGAGCTGTTTTTT | CASSQDILNTGELFF
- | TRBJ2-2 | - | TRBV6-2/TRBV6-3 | TGTGCCAGCAGTTACGGTGGTTGGTCCGGGGAGCTGTTTTTT | CASSYGGWSGELFF
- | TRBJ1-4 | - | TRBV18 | TGTGCCAGCTCACCACGGTTCCCCACTAATGAAAAACTGTTTTTT | CASSPRFPTNEKLFF
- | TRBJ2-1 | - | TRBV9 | TGTGCCAGCAGCGTAGTCTCGAGGGCGAGTAGGGATGAGCAGTTCTTC | CASSVVSRASRDEQFF
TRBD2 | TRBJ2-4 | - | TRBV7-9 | TGTGCCAGCAGCCCCGGGACTAGCGGGAGGGGCAAAAACATTCAGTACTTC | CASSPGTSGRGKNIQYF
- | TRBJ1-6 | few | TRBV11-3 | TGTGCCAGTCCGATGGACAGCTATAATTCACCCCTCCACTTT | CASPMDSYNSPLHF
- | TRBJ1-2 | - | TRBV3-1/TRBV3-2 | TGTGCCAGCAGCCAAGTACCCAGGGGCTACACCTTC | CASSQVPRGYTF
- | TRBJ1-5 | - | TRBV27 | TGTGCCAGCAGTTTACAATCTCCGGGCAATCAGCCCCAGCATTTT | CASSLQSPGNQPQHF
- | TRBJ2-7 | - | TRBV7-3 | TGTGCCAGCAGCTTAACTCCAGGGGCCTACGAGCAGTACTTC | CASSLTPGAYEQYF
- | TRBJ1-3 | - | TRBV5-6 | TGTGCCAGCAGCCTCGGGCTCCCGACCTTGGGAAACACCATATATTTT | CASSLGLPTLGNTIYF
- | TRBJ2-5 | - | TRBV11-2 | TGTGCCAGCAGCTGGGGGGGGCTGCGAGAGACCCAGTACTTC | CASSWGGLRETQYF
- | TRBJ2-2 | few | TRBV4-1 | TGCGCCAGCAGCCAGCTAAACACCGGGGAGCTGTTTTTT | CASSQLNTGELFF
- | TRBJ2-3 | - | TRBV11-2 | TGTGCCAGCAGCTTATCCCTAAGTACAGATACGCAGTATTTT | CASSLSLSTDTQYF
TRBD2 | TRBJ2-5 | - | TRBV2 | TGTGCCAGCAGTCGGACTAGCGGGGTGGGGACCCAGTACTTC | CASSRTSGVGTQYF
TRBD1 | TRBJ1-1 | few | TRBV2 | TGTGCCAGCAGTCAAGGACAGGGGGGAAGAAACACTGAAGCTTTCTTT | CASSQGQGGRNTEAFF
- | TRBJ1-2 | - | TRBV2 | TGTGCCAGCAGCGCCGGGACGGGCTATGGCTACACCTTC | CASSAGTGYGYTF
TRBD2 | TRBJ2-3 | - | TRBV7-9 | TGTGCCAGCAGCCAACTAGCGGGCAACCCCTTT | CASSQLAGNPF
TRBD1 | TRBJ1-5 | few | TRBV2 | TGTGCCAGCAGTCCGACAGGGAGAAGCAATCAGCCCCAGCATTTT | CASSPTGRSNQPQHF
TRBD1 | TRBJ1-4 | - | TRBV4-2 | TGTGCCAGCAGCCAGGGGGACAGGGGGCGCGATGAAAAACTGTTTTTT | CASSQGDRGRDEKLFF
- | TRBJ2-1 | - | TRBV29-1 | TGCAGCGTTGAAGGTCTGAGGGTCGGCAATGAGCAGTTCTTC | CSVEGLRVGNEQFF
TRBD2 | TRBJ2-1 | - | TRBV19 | TGTGCCAGTAGTGCTAGCGGAAAGTCCTACAATGAGCAGTTCTTC | CASSASGKSYNEQFF
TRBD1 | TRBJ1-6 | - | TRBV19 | TGTGCCAGTAGCTGGACGGACAGGACTTCACCCCTCCACTTT | CASSWTDRTSPLHF
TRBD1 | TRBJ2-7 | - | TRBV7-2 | TGTGCCAGCAGCTTAAGACAGGGAAAATACGAGCAGTACTTC | CASSLRQGKYEQYF
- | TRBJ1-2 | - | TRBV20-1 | TGCAGTGCAAAAGGTGGCTACACCTTC | CSAKGGYTF
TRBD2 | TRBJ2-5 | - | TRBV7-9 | TGTGCCAGCAGCTTAGACCTACGGGGGGCCCAGTACTTC | CASSLDLRGAQYF
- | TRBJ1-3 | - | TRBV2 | TGTGCCAGCAGTGAAGCAATCGGGTGGGACACCATATATTTT | CASSEAIGWDTIYF
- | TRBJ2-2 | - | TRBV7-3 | TGTGCCAGCAGCCGCGGGGCGGCCGCGAACACCGGGGAGCTGTTTTTT | CASSRGAAANTGELFF
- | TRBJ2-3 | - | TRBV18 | TGTGCCAGCTCACCACCGGAGACCACAGATACGCAGTATTTT | CASSPPETTDTQYF
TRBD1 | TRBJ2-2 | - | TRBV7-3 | TGTGCCAGCAGCTCCAGGGGGCAAAGCGGGGAGCTGTTTTTT | CASSSRGQSGELFF
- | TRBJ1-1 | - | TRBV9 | TGTGCCAGCAGCGTAGGCTGGGGATCGGAAGCTTTCTTT | CASSVGWGSEAFF
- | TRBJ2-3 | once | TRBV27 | TGTGCCAGCAGTTTAAGGGGAGAAGCAGATACGCAGTATTTT | CASSLRGEADTQYF
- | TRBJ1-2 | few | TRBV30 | TGTGCCTGTTTTACCAGGCGTTTCTATGGCTACACCTTC | CACFTRRFYGYTF
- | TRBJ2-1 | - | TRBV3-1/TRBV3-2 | TGTGCCAGCAGCCCCTTGTGGGAGCGTAATGAGCAGTTCTTC | CASSPLWERNEQFF
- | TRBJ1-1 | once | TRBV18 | TGTGCCAGCTCTCCAATCGACGTCGGTAAGACTGAAGCTTTCTTT | CASSPIDVGKTEAFF
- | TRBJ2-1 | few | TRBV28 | TGTGCCAGCAGTTCCTCCCGGCAGGTTCACAATGAGCAGTTCTTC | CASSSSRQVHNEQFF
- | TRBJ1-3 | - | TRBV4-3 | TGCGCCAGCAGCCAAGTCCGGGGGCCTGGAAACACCATATATTTT | CASSQVRGPGNTIYF
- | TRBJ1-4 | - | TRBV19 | TGTGCCACACAGGGCAGGAGGGGGACTAATGAAAAACTGTTTTTT | CATQGRRGTNEKLFF
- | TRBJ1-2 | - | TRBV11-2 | TGTGCCAGCAGGTCTCGTGGGGAGATACAGAACAAGGGCTACACCTTC | CASRSRGEIQNKGYTF